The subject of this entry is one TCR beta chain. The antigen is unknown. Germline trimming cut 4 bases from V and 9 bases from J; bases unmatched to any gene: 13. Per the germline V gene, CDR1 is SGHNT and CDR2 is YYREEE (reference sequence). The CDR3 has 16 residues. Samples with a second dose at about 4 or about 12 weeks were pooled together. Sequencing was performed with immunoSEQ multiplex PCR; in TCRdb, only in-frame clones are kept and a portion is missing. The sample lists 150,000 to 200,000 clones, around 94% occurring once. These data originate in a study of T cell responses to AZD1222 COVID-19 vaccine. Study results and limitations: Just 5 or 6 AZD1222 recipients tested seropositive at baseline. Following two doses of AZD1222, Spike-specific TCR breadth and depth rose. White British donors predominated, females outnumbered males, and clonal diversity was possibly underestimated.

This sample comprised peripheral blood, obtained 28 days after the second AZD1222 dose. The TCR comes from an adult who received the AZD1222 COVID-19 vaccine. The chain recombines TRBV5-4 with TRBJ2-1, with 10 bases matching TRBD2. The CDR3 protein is CASSQGGLAGEAEQFF. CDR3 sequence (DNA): TGTGCCAGCAGCCAGGGGGGCCTAGCGGGAGAGGCTGAGCAGTTCTTC. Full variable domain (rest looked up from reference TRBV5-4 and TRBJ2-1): ETGVTQSPTHLIKTRGQQVTLRCSSQSGHNTVSWYQQALGQGPQFIFQYYREEENGRGNFPPRFSGLQFPNYSSELNVNALELDDSALYLCASSQGGLAGEAEQFFGPGTRLTVL.